The 7 T cell receptor beta chains given below trace back to one sample, sequenced in a study of T cells in women clearing cervical HPV infection. TCRdb's table, derived via immunoSEQ multiplex PCR, lists solely in-frame clones and lacks some. The sample data list 36,000 or so clones. The sample was blood buffy coat. The receptors stem from a woman between 18 and 69 years old with a cervical HPV16 infection that either progressed to CIN3+ or cleared (not recorded which).

Worth noting for this clone: The read is 3 residues too short to cover the CDR3 end, so that end is filled in from the germline J gene. The V call is TRBV4-1, the J call TRBJ2-5, with TRBD2 identical over 12 bases. J lost 5 bases, V lost 1 base, and 8 bases had no gene match. In germline, CDR1 is MGHRA, CDR2 YSYEKL. The CDR3 contains 17 residues. This CDR3 is CASSQVPSGGARETQYF. The part of the CDR3 DNA that was read is TGCGCCAGCAGCCAAGTTCCTAGCGGGGGGGCGAGGGAGACC.

Regarding this clone: The read is 3 residues too short to cover the CDR3 end, so that end is filled in from the germline J gene. V usage is TRBV11-2 and J usage is TRBJ2-3; 8 bases are a match to TRBD1. J gave up 5 bases and V 5 bases, and 9 bases lay outside the gene matches. The germline CDR1 and CDR2 sequences are SGHAT and FQNNGV. The CDR3 contains 15 residues. The CDR3 bases that were read are TGTGCCAGCAGCACCCGGACAGGGATGAAAGATACG. This sequence encodes CASSTRTGMKDT. The full CDR3 reads CASSTRTGMKDTQYF.

Concerning this clone itself: The CDR3 goes on 3 residues after the read ends, and that part is filled in from the germline J gene. J is TRBJ1-5 and V is TRBV10-3; tentative D call: TRBD1 (5 bases). The V gene lost 3 bases and the J gene lost 1 base, with 7 bases spanning the gap. Germline V gene sequence: CDR1 ENHRY, CDR2 SYGVKD. There are 14 residues in the CDR3. The sequenced part of the CDR3 DNA is TGTGCCATCAGTGACCAGGGAAGCAATCAGCCC. Translation gives CAISDQGSNQP. The CDR3, in full, reads CAISDQGSNQPQHF.

Concerning this clone: The read falls 3 residues short of the CDR3 end, and the missing part is taken from the germline J gene. The chain joins TRBV19 to TRBJ2-1, with D possibly being TRBD1 (6 bases). V lost 1 base and J lost 1, with 17 bases in between. This CDR3 is 18 amino acids long. Per the germline V gene, CDR1 is LNHDA and CDR2 is SQIVND (reference sequence). The CDR3 bases that were read are TGTGCCAGTAGTATAGGTCAGGGGAGTTTAAGGTCCTACAATGAG. Encoded protein: CASSIGQGSLRSYNE. The full CDR3 is CASSIGQGSLRSYNEQFF. The whole variable domain, filled in from reference TRBV19 and TRBJ2-1, reads DGGITQSPKYLFRKEGQNVTLSCEQNLNHDAMYWYRQDPGQGLRLIYYSQIVNDFQKGDIAEGYSVSREKKESFPLTVTSAQKNPTAFYLCASSIGQGSLRSYNEQFFGPGTRLTVL.

Comments on this clone: The CDR3 is cut off 3 residues early in the read; its end comes from the germline J gene. The rearrangement links TRBV30 to TRBJ1-2, with D perhaps TRBD1 (6 bases). Germline loops: CDR1 GTSNPN, CDR2 SVGIG (reference sequence). The length of the CDR3 is 13 residues. The CDR3: CAWSNGGARDYTF. Incomplete CDR3 DNA: TGTGCCTGGAGTAACGGGGGGGCACGCGAC.

As for this clone: The read terminates 3 residues ahead of where the CDR3 ends, so the germline J gene completes it. V is TRBV5-1 and J is TRBJ1-1; TRBD1 agrees at 7 bases. CDR1 and CDR2 from the germline V gene are SGHRS and YFSETQ. The CDR3 extends over 13 amino acids. Trimming at V came to 4 bases and at J to 3 bases, leaving 3 bases not matched to a gene. CDR3: CASSRGQDTEAFF. The sequenced part of the CDR3 DNA is TGCGCCAGCAGCCGTGGACAGGACACTGAA.

To note about this clone: Coverage ceases 3 residues before the CDR3 finishes, and the germline J gene fills in the end. The V gene is TRBV5-1, the J gene TRBJ1-1; 7 nucleotides agree with TRBD1. The CDR3 totals 16 residues. Germline CDR1 SGHRS, CDR2 YFSETQ. V shed 2 bases, J shed 0 bases, and the junction held 7 bases outside the gene matches. The part of the CDR3 DNA that was read is TGCGCCAGCAGCTTTAAAGGACAGGCGGTGAACACTGAA. It is translated as CASSFKGQAVNTE. Given in full, the CDR3 is CASSFKGQAVNTEAFF.